These T cell receptor beta chains were read from a single sample in a study of blood T cell repertoires in COVID-19. Sequenced by immunoSEQ multiplex PCR; TCRdb stores in-frame clones only, minus some. This table holds 300,000 to 350,000 clones, about 90% found once. The sequenced sample consisted of peripheral blood. The source of these receptors is a woman under 30 who had recovered from COVID-19. The CDR3 runs from the conserved cysteine through the conserved F or W. D genes are given only for firm matches. Size tells how often a clone was seen (once, few, many) or the class of an expanded clone, and some rows leave it out.

d_call j_call v_call cdr3_length clone_size cdr3_aa cdr3_nt
. TRBJ2-1 TRBV14 17 . CASSQDRSGLWVSEQFF TGTGCCAGCAGCCAAGATAGATCGGGACTGTGGGTTTCAGAGCAGTTCTTC
TRBD2 TRBJ2-2 TRBV10-3 16 . CAISETSGIVVGELFF TGTGCCATCAGTGAGACTAGCGGGATCGTAGTAGGGGAGCTGTTTTTT
TRBD1 TRBJ1-3 TRBV9 17 . CASSVEGTGYSGNTIYF TGTGCCAGCAGCGTCGAAGGGACAGGGTACTCTGGAAACACCATATATTTT
TRBD1 TRBJ1-2 TRBV6-2/TRBV6-3 15 . CASSSGTGESYGYTF TGTGCCAGCAGCTCCGGGACAGGGGAAAGCTATGGCTACACCTTC
. TRBJ1-5 TRBV4-3 13 . CASSQAGRQPQHF TGCGCCAGCAGCCAAGCCGGTCGTCAGCCCCAGCATTTT
. TRBJ2-5 TRBV5-4 13 . CASHGGIQETQYF TGTGCCAGCCATGGGGGGATCCAAGAGACCCAGTACTTC
. TRBJ1-2 TRBV4-3 15 few CASSQGAAINYGYTF TGCGCCAGCAGCCAAGGGGCCGCGATCAACTATGGCTACACCTTC
TRBD2 TRBJ2-1 TRBV11-3 14 . CASSPSGNNNEQFF TGTGCCAGCAGCCCCAGCGGGAACAACAATGAGCAGTTCTTC
TRBD2 TRBJ2-5 TRBV3-1/TRBV3-2 15 . CASSPPGLGRGTQYF TGTGCCAGCAGCCCCCCGGGACTAGGTAGGGGGACCCAGTACTTC
TRBD2 TRBJ2-3 TRBV30 15 . CAWSGGSGRGDTQYF TGTGCCTGGAGTGGCGGGAGCGGGAGAGGAGATACGCAGTATTTT
TRBD1 TRBJ2-1 TRBV19 18 . CASSIGLLGDSYYNEQFF TGTGCCAGTAGTATAGGACTTTTAGGGGACAGCTATTACAATGAGCAGTTCTTC
. TRBJ2-1 TRBV2 15 . CASSAGRYYYNEQFF TGTGCCAGCTCGGCGGGGCGGTACTACTACAATGAGCAGTTCTTC
. TRBJ2-1 TRBV5-1 12 once CASSLGANEQFF TGCGCCAGCAGCTTGGGCGCAAATGAGCAGTTCTTC
TRBD2 TRBJ2-1 TRBV28 15 . CASSSGTSVWYEQFF TGTGCCAGCAGTTCAGGGACTAGCGTTTGGTATGAGCAGTTCTTC
. TRBJ2-1 TRBV4-3 14 once CASSPRGLRDEQFF TGCGCCAGCAGCCCCCGGGGGTTAAGGGATGAGCAGTTCTTC
TRBD1 TRBJ1-2 TRBV6-2/TRBV6-3 16 . CASSPTSRTGGVGYTF TGTGCCAGCAGCCCGACGAGTCGGACAGGGGGCGTCGGCTACACCTTC
. TRBJ1-5 TRBV24-1 13 few CATSPQGDQPQHF TGTGCCACCAGTCCCCAGGGCGATCAGCCCCAGCATTTT
. TRBJ2-3 TRBV5-1 16 . CASSFLIATGTDTQYF TGCGCCAGCAGCTTCCTCATAGCAACGGGCACAGATACGCAGTATTTT